This T cell receptor beta chain was obtained from a study of cytomegalovirus exposure and HLA in healthy donors. Overall study results and limits: Earlier analysis yielded a pattern in which most TCR beta V segments were productive about 90% or about 30% of the time. Cytomegalovirus association was assigned to 150 to 200 TCR beta chains. As immune exposure information, only CMV serostatus was available.

This PCR relied on a set of 60 Vbeta primers and 13 Jbeta primers. The assay was immunoSEQ multiplex PCR, and TCRdb's table has in-frame clones only and misses some. In the table there are roughly 200,000 clones, roughly 87% of which are singletons. Concerning this clone itself: Antigen unknown.

The CDR3 extends over 14 amino acids. Germline-derived CDR1 and CDR2 are SGHTA and FQGTGA. V shed 5 bases and J 4 bases; nucleotides not matched to a gene: 7. The TCR comes from a man aged 45 to 65 in good health and CMV-seronegative. Sequencing used PBMCs. This chain links TRBV7-3 with TRBJ2-5, with 7 bases lining up with TRBD2. CDR3 nucleotide sequence: TGTGCCAGCAGCCCCTCCGGGGGGTTAGAGACCCAGTACTTC. Its protein is CASSPSGGLETQYF.